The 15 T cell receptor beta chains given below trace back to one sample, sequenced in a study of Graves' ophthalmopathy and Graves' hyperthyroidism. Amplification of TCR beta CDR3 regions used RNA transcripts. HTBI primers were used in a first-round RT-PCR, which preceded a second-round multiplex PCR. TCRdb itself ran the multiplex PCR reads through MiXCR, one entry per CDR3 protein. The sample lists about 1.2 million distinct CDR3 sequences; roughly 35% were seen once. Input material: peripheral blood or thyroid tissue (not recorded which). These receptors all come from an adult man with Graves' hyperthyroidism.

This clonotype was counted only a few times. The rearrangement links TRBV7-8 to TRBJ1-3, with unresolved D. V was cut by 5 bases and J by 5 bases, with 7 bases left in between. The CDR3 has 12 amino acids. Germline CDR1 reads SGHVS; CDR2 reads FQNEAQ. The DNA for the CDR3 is TGTGCCAGCAGCGGAGGAAGAAACACCATATATTTT. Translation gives CASSGGRNTIYF.

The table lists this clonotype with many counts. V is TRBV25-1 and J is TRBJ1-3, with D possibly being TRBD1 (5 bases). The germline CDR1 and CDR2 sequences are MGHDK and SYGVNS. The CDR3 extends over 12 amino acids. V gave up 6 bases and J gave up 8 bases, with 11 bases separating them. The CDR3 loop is CASRGDHHTIYF. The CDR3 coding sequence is TGTGCCAGCAGGGGGGATCACCACACCATATATTTT.

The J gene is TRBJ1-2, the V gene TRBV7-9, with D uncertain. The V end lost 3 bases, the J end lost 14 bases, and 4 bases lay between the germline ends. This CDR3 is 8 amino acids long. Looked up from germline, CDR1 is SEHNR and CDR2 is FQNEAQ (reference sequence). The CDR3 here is CASSFGTF. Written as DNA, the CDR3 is TGTGCCAGCAGCTTCGGGACCTTC.

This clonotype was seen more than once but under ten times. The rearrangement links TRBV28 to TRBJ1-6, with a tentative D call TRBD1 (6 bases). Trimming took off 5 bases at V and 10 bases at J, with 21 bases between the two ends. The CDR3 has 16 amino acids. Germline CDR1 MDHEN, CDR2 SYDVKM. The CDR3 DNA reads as TGTGCCAGCAGTCCACCGACAGGTTTTGAGCGGTCACCCCTCCACTTT. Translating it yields CASSPPTGFERSPLHF.

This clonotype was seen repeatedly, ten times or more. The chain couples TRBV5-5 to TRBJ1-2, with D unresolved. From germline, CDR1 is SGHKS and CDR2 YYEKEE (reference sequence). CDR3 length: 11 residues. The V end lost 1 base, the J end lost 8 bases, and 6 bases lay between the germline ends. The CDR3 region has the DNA TGTGCCAGCAGCTTGAAGGAGGGCTACACCTTC. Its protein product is CASSLKEGYTF.

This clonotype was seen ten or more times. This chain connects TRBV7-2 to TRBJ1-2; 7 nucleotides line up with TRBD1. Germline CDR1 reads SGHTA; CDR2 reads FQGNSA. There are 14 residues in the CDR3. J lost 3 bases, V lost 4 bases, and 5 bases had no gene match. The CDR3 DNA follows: TGTGCCAGCAGCTCGACAGGGTTTGACTATGGCTACACCTTC. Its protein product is CASSSTGFDYGYTF.

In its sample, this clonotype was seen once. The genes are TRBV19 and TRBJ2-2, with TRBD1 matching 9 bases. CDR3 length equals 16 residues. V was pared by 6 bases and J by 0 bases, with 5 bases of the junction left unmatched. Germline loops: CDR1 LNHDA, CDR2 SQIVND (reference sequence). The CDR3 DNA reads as TGTGCCAGTAGAAACAGGGGGCGGGCGAACACCGGGGAGCTGTTTTTT. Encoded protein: CASRNRGRANTGELFF.

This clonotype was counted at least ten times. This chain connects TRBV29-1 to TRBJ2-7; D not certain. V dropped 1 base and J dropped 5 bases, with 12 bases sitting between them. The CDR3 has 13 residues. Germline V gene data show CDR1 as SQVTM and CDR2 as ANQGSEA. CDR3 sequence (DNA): TGCAGCGTTGAAGGAAGGACGTCCAACGAGCAGTACTTC. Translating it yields CSVEGRTSNEQYF.

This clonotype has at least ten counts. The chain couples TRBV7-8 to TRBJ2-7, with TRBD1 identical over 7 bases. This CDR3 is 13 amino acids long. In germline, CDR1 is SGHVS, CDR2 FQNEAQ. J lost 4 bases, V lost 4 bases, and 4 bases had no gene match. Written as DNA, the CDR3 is TGTGCCAGCAGCTCCCAGGGGGAGTACGAGCAGTACTTC. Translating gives CASSSQGEYEQYF.

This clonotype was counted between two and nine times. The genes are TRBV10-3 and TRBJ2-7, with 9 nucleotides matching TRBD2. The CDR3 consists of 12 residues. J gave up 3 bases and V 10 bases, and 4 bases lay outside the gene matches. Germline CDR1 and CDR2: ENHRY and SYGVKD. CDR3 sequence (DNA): TGTGCCAGCGCGGGGGGGAACTACGAGCAGTACTTC. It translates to CASAGGNYEQYF.

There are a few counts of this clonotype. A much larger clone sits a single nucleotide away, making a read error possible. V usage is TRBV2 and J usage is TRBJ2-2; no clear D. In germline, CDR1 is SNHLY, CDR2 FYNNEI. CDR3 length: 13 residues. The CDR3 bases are TGTACCAGCAGAACCGACATCGCCGGGGAGCTGTTTTTT. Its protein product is CTSRTDIAGELFF.

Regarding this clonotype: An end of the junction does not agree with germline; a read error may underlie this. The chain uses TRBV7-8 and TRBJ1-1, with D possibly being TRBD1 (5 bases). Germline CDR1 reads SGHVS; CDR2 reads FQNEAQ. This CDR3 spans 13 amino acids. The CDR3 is CVSSLQGYTEAFF. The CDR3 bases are TGTGTCAGCAGTCTCCAGGGCTACACTGAAGCTTTCTTT.

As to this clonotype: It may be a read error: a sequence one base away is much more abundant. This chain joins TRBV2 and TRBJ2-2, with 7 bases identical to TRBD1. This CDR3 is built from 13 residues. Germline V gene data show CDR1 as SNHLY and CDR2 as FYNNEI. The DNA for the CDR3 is TGTGCCGGCAGTGGACAGGCTGCCGGGGAGCTGTTTTTT. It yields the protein CAGSGQAAGELFF.

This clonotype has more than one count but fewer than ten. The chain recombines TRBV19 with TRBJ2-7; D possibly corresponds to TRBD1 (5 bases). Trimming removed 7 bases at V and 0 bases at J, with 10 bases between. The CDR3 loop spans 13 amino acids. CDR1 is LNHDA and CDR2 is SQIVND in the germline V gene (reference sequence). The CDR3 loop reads CASTFTGSYEQYF. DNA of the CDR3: TGTGCCAGTACCTTTACAGGCTCCTACGAGCAGTACTTC.

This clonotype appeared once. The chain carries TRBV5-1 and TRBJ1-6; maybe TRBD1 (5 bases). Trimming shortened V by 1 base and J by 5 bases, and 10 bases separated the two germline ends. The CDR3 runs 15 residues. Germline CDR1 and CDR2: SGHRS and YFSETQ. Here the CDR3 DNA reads TGCGCCAGCAGCTTGTTCGCGGGGGATAATTCACCCCTCCACTTT. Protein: CASSLFAGDNSPLHF.